This TCR beta chain was documented in a study of Ad26.COV2.S vaccination and SARS-CoV-2 variants. Study results and caveats: Breadth measured for non-spike TCRs was similar across vaccine and placebo recipients. Vaccinees showed greater spike-specific TCR breadth than placebo recipients.

Regarding this clone: Its antigen is currently unknown.

The germline gives CDR1 MNHEY, CDR2 SMNVEV (reference sequence). The CDR3 is 16 residues long. With 5 bases removed from V and 4 bases from J, the gap between germline ends came to 15 bases. TCRdb's table, derived via immunoSEQ multiplex PCR, lists solely in-frame clones and lacks some. This table has under 150,000 clones, just over 85% appearing once. Sequencing was performed on peripheral blood, taken after recovery from COVID-19. This sequence was found in a human donor who had recovered from COVID-19. The V gene is TRBV27, the J gene TRBJ1-6; D gene unclear. The CDR3 bases are TGTGCCAGCAGTGGCCGAGGGTCCCATTATAATTCACCCCTCCACTTT. It specifies CASSGRGSHYNSPLHF.